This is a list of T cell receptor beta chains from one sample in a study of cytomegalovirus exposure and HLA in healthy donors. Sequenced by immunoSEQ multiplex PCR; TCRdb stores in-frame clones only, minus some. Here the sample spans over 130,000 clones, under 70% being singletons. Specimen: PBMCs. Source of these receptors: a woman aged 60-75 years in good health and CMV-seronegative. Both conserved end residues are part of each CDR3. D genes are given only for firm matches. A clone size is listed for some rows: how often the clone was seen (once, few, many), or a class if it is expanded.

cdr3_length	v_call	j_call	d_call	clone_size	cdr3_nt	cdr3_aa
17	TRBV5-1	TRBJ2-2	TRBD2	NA	TGCGCCAGCAGCTTGGCCGCCGGGACTAGTTCTTCCGGGGAGCTGTTTTTT	CASSLAAGTSSSGELFF
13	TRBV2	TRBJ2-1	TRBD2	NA	TGTGCCAGCAGTGGGGGGGGATACAATGAGCAGTTCTTC	CASSGGGYNEQFF
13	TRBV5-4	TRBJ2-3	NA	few	TGTGCCAGCAGCTTGTTAGGCGGAGATACGCAGTATTTT	CASSLLGGDTQYF
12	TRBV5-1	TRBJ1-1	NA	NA	TGCGCCAGCAGCTTGGGGCAGGGTGAAGCTTTCTTT	CASSLGQGEAFF
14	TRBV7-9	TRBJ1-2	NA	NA	TGTGCCAGCAGCGAGGACTCCCCATGGCATAGCTACACCTTC	CASSEDSPWHSYTF
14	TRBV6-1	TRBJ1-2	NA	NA	TGTGCCAGCAGTGACGCGCTGGGGAGAGAAGGCTACACCTTC	CASSDALGREGYTF
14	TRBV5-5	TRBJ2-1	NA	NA	TGTGCCAGCAGCTTCCGGCAGGGAGGGGGTGAGCAGTTCTTC	CASSFRQGGGEQFF
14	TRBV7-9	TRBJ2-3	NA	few	TGTGCCAGCAGCCGTAGGGAGAGCACAGATACGCAGTATTTT	CASSRRESTDTQYF
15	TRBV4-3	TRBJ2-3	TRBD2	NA	TGCGCCAGCAGCCAAGTGCGGGGGGCTGGGGATACGCAGTATTTT	CASSQVRGAGDTQYF
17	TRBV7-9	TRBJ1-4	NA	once	TGTTCCAGCACCGATGGGGTCGGGGTGGCTGGGAGTGAAAAACTGTTTTTT	CSSTDGVGVAGSEKLFF
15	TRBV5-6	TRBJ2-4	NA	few	TGTGCCAGCAGCTTGGTGGGAGGAGCCAAAAACATTCAGTACTTC	CASSLVGGAKNIQYF
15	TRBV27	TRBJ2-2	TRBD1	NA	TGTGCCAGCAGTAATACCGGGACAGGGGTCGGGGAGCTGTTTTTT	CASSNTGTGVGELFF
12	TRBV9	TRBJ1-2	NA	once	TGTGCCAGCAGCGACAGGGTGAATGGCTACACCTTC	CASSDRVNGYTF
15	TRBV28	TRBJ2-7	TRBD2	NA	TGTGCCAGCAGCGGAGGGACTAGCGGCTCCTACGAGCAGTACTTC	CASSGGTSGSYEQYF
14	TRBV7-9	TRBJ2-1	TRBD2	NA	TGTTCCAGCACTACTAGCGGAGCCGGAGATGAGCAGTTCTTC	CSSTTSGAGDEQFF
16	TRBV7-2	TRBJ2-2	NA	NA	TGTGCCAGCAGCTCAGCCTCCCAGGGCGGCACCGGGGAGCTGTTTTTT	CASSSASQGGTGELFF
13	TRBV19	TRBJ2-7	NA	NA	TGTGCCAGTCAGCGTCACGGCACCTACGAGCAGTACTTC	CASQRHGTYEQYF
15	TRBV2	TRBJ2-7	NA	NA	TGTGCCAGCAGTACAGGACCAAGGGGCTTCTACGAGCAGTACTTC	CASSTGPRGFYEQYF
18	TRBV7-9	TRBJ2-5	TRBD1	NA	TGTGCCAGCAGCCCCCCCCGGTTCAGGGGGTCTTTGTTGGAGACCCAGTACTTC	CASSPPRFRGSLLETQYF
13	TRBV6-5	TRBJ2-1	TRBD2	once	TGTGCCAGCAGTGACTCGACTAGCGATGAGCAGTTCTTC	CASSDSTSDEQFF
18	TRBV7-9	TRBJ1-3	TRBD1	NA	TGTGCCAGCAGCTACGGACAGGGGGCCAGAAGAGCTGGAAACACCATATATTTT	CASSYGQGARRAGNTIYF
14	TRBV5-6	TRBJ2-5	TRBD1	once	TGTGCCAGCAGCTTGGCAGGGGGCGAAAAGACCCAGTACTTC	CASSLAGGEKTQYF
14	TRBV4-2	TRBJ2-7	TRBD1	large	TGTGCCAGCAGCCAAGCGGGACAGTCCTACGAGCAGTACTTC	CASSQAGQSYEQYF
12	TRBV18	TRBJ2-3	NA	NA	TGTGCCAGCTCACCCCGGACAGATACGCAGTATTTT	CASSPRTDTQYF
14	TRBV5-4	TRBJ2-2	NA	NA	TGTGCCACCAAGCGGGCTGGGGGAACCGGGGAGCTGTTTTTT	CATKRAGGTGELFF
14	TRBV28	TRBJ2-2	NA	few	TGTGCCAGCAGTCCCGGGATGAACACCGGGGAGCTGTTTTTT	CASSPGMNTGELFF
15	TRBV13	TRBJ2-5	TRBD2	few	TGTGCCAGCACCAGTAGCGGGAGGGCAGGGGAGACCCAGTACTTC	CASTSSGRAGETQYF
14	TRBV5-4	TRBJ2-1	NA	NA	TGTGCCAGCAGCAGGAGCCTCCCCCCCGATGAGCAGTTCTTC	CASSRSLPPDEQFF
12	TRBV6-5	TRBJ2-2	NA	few	TGTGCCAGCAATCAGAACACCGGGGAGCTGTTTTTT	CASNQNTGELFF
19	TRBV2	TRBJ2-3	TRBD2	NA	TGTGCCAGCAGTGAAGTAGGGCTAGCGGGGCCCCTTGGGGGAGATACGCAGTATTTT	CASSEVGLAGPLGGDTQYF
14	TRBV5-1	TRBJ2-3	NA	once	TGCGCCAGCAGCTTGAATACGGGGTCAGATACGCAGTATTTT	CASSLNTGSDTQYF
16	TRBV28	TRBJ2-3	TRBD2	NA	TGTGCCAGCATGGGGGGCAGCGGGAGGCGCACAGATACGCAGTATTTT	CASMGGSGRRTDTQYF
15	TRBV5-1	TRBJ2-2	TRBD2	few	TGCGCCAGCAGCTTGAATCGGGGGGACACCGGGGAGCTGTTTTTT	CASSLNRGDTGELFF
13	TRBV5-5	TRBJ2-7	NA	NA	TGTGCCAGCAGCTTGGATCGGGTCGTCGAGCAGTACTTC	CASSLDRVVEQYF
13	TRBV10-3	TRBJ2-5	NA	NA	TGTGCCATCAGTGGGGTCCAGGGAGAGACCCAGTACTTC	CAISGVQGETQYF
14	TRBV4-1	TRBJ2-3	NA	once	TGCGCCAGCAGCCAAGAGGGCCGCACAGATACGCAGTATTTT	CASSQEGRTDTQYF
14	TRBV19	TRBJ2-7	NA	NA	TGTGCCAGTAGTCAGACAGGCTCCTTCTACGAGCAGTACTTC	CASSQTGSFYEQYF
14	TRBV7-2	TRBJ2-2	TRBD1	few	TGTGCCAGCAGTCGGGACAGGGCGAATCCGGAGCTGTTTTTT	CASSRDRANPELFF
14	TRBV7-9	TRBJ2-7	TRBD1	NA	TGTGCCAGCAGCTGGGGGACAGAGACCTACGAGCAGTACTTC	CASSWGTETYEQYF
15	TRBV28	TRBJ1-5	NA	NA	TGTGCCAGCAGTTTAGTTCGTACAGGGAATCAGCCCCAGCATTTT	CASSLVRTGNQPQHF
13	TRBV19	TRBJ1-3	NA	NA	TGTGCCAGTAGTGTGGGAGCTGGAAACACCATATATTTT	CASSVGAGNTIYF
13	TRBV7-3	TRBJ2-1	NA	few	TGTGCCAGCAGCTTAAGGGGCTCCAATGAGCAGTTCTTC	CASSLRGSNEQFF
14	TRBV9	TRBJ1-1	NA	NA	TGTGCCAGCAGCCCCAGGGCCGTTAACACTGAAGCTTTCTTT	CASSPRAVNTEAFF
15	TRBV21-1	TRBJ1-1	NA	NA	TGTGCCAGCAGCAGGGGGGAGGGGGAGAACACTGAAGCTTTCTTT	CASSRGEGENTEAFF
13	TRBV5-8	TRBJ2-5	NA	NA	TGTGCCAGCACCTTGGTTCGGGGGGAGACCCAGTACTTC	CASTLVRGETQYF
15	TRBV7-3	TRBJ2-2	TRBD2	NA	TGTGCCAGCAGCTTAAGTGCCGGGGGGGCCGGGGAGCTGTTTTTT	CASSLSAGGAGELFF
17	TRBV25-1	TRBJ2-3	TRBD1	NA	TGTGCCAGCAGTGAATCACTTCGACAGGGGGCTACAGATACGCAGTATTTT	CASSESLRQGATDTQYF
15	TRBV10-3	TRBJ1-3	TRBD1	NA	TGTGCCATCAGCGGGACAGGGGGTTCTGGAAACACCATATATTTT	CAISGTGGSGNTIYF
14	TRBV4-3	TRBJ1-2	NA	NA	TGCGCCAGCGGCCAAGCTTTCAGGGGTGGTGGCTACACCTTC	CASGQAFRGGGYTF
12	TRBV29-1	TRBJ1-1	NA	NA	TGCAGCGTTGACTCACAGGGACCCAAAGCTTTCTTT	CSVDSQGPKAFF
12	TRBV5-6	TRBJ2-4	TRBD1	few	TGTGCCAGCAGTTTCAGACAGGGGAATCAGTACTTC	CASSFRQGNQYF
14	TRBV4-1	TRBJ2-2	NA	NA	TGCGCCAGCAGTTGGCGGGAGAACACCGGGGAGCTGTTTTTT	CASSWRENTGELFF
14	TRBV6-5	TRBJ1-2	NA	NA	TGTGCCAGCAGTTACTCGGCAGGGCCTAACGGCTACACCTTC	CASSYSAGPNGYTF
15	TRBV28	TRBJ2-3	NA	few	TGTGCCAGCAGTCCTAATCCGAAGCCGAGAGATACGCAGTATTTT	CASSPNPKPRDTQYF
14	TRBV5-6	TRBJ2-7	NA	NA	TGTGCCAGCAGCCCTGCCCTCTACTCCTACGAGCAGTACTTC	CASSPALYSYEQYF
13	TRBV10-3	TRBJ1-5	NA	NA	TGTGCCATCAGTGGGGCAGGGCGACAGCCCCAGCATTTT	CAISGAGRQPQHF
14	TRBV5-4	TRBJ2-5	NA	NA	TGTGCCAGCAGCTTAGGGTCGGCGGGAGAGACCCAGTACTTC	CASSLGSAGETQYF